One TCR beta chain is described in this entry. The junction shows a germline mismatch at one end, possibly a read error. This entry belongs to a study of T cells in Graves' hyperthyroidism and ophthalmopathy. In germline, CDR1 is KGHSH, CDR2 LQKENI. The CDR3 loop spans 13 amino acids. It was RNA transcripts that yielded the amplified TCR beta CDR3 regions. The TCR CDR3 first-round RT-PCR relied on the HTBI primer set. Using its own MiXCR run on the multiplex PCR reads, TCRdb lists one record per CDR3 protein. The sample carries a few hundred thousand distinct CDR3 sequences, roughly 15% recorded once. Sequenced input: blood. The chain couples TRBV18 to TRBJ1-4; D is unclear. This TCR derives from a woman in her 40s with Graves' hyperthyroidism that later progressed to Graves' ophthalmopathy. Here the CDR3 reads CASSSRSNENLSF. The DNA of the CDR3 is TGTGCCAGCTCATCACGGAGTAATGAAAATCTGTCTTTT.